This entry concerns a single TCR beta chain. As yet, its antigen is unknown. As every portion of the isolated RNA was reverse transcribed, the sequencing read expressed TCRB transcripts. The method was immunoSEQ multiplex PCR; TCRdb's version includes in-frame clones alone and lacks a portion of them. The table includes roughly 150,000 clones, 9% detected once. These data originate in a study of beta chain features in type 1 diabetes. Broader study findings: Junctions at VDJ sites from type 1 diabetes patients had fewer insertions and more deletions. When Type 1 diabetes patients were examined, their TCRB CDR3s proved moderately but significantly shorter in all four CD4+ subsets. Among patients, naive, central memory and Treg TCRB repertoires appeared more similar than among healthy donors.

There are 15 residues in the CDR3. The germline gives CDR1 ENHRY, CDR2 SYGVKD. Trimming cost V 6 bases and J 2 bases; bases outside gene matches: 8. Sorting that relied on CD45RO/CCR7/CD25/CD127/CD95/CD27 yielded CD4+ naive, central memory, regulatory and stem cell-like memory cells. In all sorted populations, purity surpassed 95%. The sample was central memory CD4+ T cells from blood. This receptor was identified in a woman under 40 with type 1 diabetes. V and J are TRBV10-3 and TRBJ2-3; 7 positions match TRBD1. CDR3 sequence: CAIRGQFTPTDTQYF. The CDR3 nucleotides are TGTGCCATCAGGGGACAGTTTACACCCACAGATACGCAGTATTTT.